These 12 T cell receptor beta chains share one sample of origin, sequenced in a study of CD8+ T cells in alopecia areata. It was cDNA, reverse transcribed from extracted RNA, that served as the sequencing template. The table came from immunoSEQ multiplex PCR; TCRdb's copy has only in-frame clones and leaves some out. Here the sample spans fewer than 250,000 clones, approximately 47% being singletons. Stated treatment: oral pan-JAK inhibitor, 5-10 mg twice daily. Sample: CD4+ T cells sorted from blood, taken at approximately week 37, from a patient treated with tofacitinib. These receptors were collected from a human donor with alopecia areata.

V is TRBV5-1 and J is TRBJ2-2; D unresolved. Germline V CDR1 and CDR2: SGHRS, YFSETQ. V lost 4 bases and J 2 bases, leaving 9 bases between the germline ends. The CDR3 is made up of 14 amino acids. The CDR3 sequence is CASSLGFNTGELFF. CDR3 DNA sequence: TGCGCCAGCAGCCTAGGTTTTAACACCGGGGAGCTGTTTTTT.

The CDR3 DNA reads TGCAGCGTTGAAGCAACTAGCGGGAGGGTTAGCTCCTACAATGAGCAGTTCTTC. It codes for CSVEATSGRVSSYNEQFF. The genes are TRBV29-1 and TRBJ2-1, with 13 bases aligning to TRBD2. Trimming cost V 1 base and J 0 bases; bases outside gene matches: 6. CDR3 length: 18 amino acids. Germline V CDR1 and CDR2: SQVTM, ANQGSEA.

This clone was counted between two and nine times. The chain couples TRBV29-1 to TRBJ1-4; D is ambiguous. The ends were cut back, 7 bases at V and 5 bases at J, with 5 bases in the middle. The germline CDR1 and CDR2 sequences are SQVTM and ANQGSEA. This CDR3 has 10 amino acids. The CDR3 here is CSAGNEKLFF. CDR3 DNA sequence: TGCAGCGCCGGCAATGAAAAACTGTTTTTT.

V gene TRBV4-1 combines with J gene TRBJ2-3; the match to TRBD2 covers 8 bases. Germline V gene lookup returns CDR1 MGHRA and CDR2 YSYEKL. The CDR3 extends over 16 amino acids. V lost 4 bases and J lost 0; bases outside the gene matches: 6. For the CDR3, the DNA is TGCGCCAGCAGCCGACAGACTAGCGCCAGCACAGATACGCAGTATTTT. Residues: CASSRQTSASTDTQYF.

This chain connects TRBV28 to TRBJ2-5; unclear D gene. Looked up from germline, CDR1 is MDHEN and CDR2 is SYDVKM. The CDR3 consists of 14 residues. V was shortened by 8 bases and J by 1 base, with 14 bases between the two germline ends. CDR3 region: CASGHSLGQETQYF. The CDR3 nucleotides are TGTGCCAGCGGCCATAGCCTAGGCCAAGAGACCCAGTACTTC.

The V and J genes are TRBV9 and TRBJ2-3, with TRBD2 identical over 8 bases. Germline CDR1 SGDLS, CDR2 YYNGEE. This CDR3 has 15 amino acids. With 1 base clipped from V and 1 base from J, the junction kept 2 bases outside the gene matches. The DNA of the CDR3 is TGTGCCAGCAGCGTACGGGAGGGCGGCACAGATACGCAGTATTTT. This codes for CASSVREGGTDTQYF.

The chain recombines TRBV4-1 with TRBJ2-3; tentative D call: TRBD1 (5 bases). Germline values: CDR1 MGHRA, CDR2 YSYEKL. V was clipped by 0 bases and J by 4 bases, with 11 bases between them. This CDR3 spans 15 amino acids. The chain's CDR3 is CASSQDRKGPDTQYF. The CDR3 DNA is TGCGCCAGCAGCCAAGACAGAAAGGGGCCAGATACGCAGTATTTT.

The CDR3 sequence is CASSPFDRSYEQYF. The CDR3 nucleotides are TGCGCCAGCAGCCCCTTTGACAGAAGCTACGAGCAGTACTTC. The chain carries TRBV5-1 and TRBJ2-7, with a weak D call TRBD1 (5 bases). Germline V gene data show CDR1 as SGHRS and CDR2 as YFSETQ. The CDR3 extends over 14 amino acids. Trimming took off 4 bases at V and 3 bases at J, with 14 bases between the two ends.

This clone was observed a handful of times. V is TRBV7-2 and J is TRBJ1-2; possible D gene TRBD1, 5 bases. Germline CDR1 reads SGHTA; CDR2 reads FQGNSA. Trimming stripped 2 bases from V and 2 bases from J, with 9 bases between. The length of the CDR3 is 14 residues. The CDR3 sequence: CASSLSGQNYGYTF. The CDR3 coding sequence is TGTGCCAGCAGCTTATCGGGGCAAAACTATGGCTACACCTTC.

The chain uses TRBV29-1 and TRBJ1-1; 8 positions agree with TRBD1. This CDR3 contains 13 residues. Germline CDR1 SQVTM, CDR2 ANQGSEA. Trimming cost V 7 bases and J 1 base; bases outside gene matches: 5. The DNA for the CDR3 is TGCAGCGCTGGGGACAGGACGAACACTGAAGCTTTCTTT. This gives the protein CSAGDRTNTEAFF.

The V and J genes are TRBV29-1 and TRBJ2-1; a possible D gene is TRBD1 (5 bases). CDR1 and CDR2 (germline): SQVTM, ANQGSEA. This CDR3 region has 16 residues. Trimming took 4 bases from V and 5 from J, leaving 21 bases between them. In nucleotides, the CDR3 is TGCAGCGTTGTTTCCGCGACAACCAGGGCCCACAATGAGCAGTTCTTC. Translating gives CSVVSATTRAHNEQFF.

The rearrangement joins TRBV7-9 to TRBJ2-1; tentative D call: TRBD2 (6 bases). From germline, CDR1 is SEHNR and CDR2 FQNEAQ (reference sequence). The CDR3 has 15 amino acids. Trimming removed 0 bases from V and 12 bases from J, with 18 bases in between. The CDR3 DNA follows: TGTGCCAGCAGCTTAGCGGAAGGCGGGACCTTGGGGCAGTTCTTC. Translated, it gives CASSLAEGGTLGQFF.